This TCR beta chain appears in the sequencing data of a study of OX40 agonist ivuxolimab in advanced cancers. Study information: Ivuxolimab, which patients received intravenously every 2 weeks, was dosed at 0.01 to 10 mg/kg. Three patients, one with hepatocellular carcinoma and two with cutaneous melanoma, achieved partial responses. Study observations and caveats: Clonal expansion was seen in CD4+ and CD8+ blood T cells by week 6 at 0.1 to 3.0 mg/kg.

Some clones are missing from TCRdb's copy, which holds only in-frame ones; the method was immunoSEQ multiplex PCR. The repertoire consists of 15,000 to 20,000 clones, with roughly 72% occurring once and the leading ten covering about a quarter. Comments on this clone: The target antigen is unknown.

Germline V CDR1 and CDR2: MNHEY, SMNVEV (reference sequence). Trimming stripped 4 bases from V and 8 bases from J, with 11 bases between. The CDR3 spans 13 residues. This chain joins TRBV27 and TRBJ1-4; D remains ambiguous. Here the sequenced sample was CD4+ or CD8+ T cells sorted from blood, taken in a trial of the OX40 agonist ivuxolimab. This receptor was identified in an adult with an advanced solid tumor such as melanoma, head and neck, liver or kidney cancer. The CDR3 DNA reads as TGTGCCAGCAGTTGGACCCTGGGGGAAAAACTGTTTTTT. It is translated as CASSWTLGEKLFF.